A selection of T cell receptor beta chains follows, all from one sample in a study of blood T cell repertoires in COVID-19. Data came from immunoSEQ multiplex PCR; TCRdb stores just in-frame clones and leaves some out. Of some 170,000 clones in the sample, around 76% were seen once. The sequenced sample was peripheral blood. The source of these receptors is a woman in her 70s with acute or convalescent COVID-19. The CDR3 runs from the conserved cysteine through the conserved F or W. Each record gives: V gene, J gene, D gene, clone size, CDR3 protein, CDR3 DNA. The D gene is left open where the match is weak. The size field is filled for only some rows; it gives once, few, many or a size class.

TRBV9	TRBJ2-2	TRBD2	-	CASSPTSGGAKGELFF	TGTGCCAGCAGCCCCACTAGCGGGGGGGCCAAAGGGGAGCTGTTTTTT
TRBV5-6	TRBJ1-3	-	-	CASSLGATGNTIYF	TGTGCCAGCAGCTTAGGGGCAACTGGAAACACCATATATTTT
TRBV6-5	TRBJ1-6	-	-	CASSYSIDRLNSPLHF	TGTGCCAGCAGTTACTCGATTGACCGACTTAATTCACCCCTCCACTTT
TRBV5-1	TRBJ2-1	TRBD2	-	CASSFMASGGPGGSYNEQFF	TGCGCCAGCAGCTTTATGGCTAGCGGGGGGCCGGGTGGCTCCTACAATGAGCAGTTCTTC
TRBV10-2	TRBJ2-1	-	-	CASSRNTWNEQFF	TGCGCCAGCAGTCGCAATACTTGGAATGAGCAGTTCTTC
TRBV7-3	TRBJ2-1	TRBD1	-	CASSRDRGPYNEQFF	TGTGCCAGCAGCCGCGACAGGGGGCCCTACAATGAGCAGTTCTTC
TRBV11-2	TRBJ2-3	TRBD2	once	CASSLVAGLVTDTQYF	TGTGCCAGCAGCTTAGTGGCGGGACTAGTCACAGATACGCAGTATTTT
TRBV3-1/TRBV3-2	TRBJ1-4	TRBD1	-	CASSGHRGANEKLFF	TGTGCCAGCAGCGGCCACAGGGGGGCTAATGAAAAACTGTTTTTT
TRBV29-1	TRBJ1-1	TRBD1	once	CSVDWTGQGATEAFF	TGCAGCGTTGATTGGACAGGGCAGGGAGCAACTGAAGCTTTCTTT
TRBV6-5	TRBJ2-1	TRBD2	-	CASRTSGGAREQFF	TGTGCCAGCAGGACTAGCGGGGGGGCCCGTGAGCAGTTCTTC
TRBV2	TRBJ1-4	TRBD1	-	CASSEYLAGTGDEKLFF	TGTGCCAGCAGTGAATATCTGGCCGGGACAGGGGATGAAAAACTGTTTTTT
TRBV6-2/TRBV6-3	TRBJ2-7	-	-	CASSQLSSSSYEQYF	TGTGCCAGCAGTCAACTCTCTAGTAGCTCCTACGAGCAGTACTTC
TRBV18	TRBJ1-1	TRBD1	-	CASSRLTGATWTEAFF	TGTGCCAGCTCACGATTGACAGGGGCTACATGGACTGAAGCTTTCTTT
TRBV4-3	TRBJ2-7	-	-	CASSQLARQVRDSYEQYF	TGCGCCAGCAGCCAATTAGCAAGACAGGTACGGGATTCCTACGAGCAGTACTTC
TRBV27	TRBJ1-2	TRBD1	-	CASSKRTGAYTF	TGTGCCAGCAGTAAACGGACAGGGGCCTACACCTTC
TRBV27	TRBJ2-7	-	many	CASSEGDSSYEQYF	TGTGCCAGCAGTGAAGGGGATTCCTCTTACGAGCAGTACTTC
TRBV6-2/TRBV6-3	TRBJ1-5	-	-	CASSRDKDQPQHF	TGTGCCAGCAGCCGGGACAAAGATCAGCCCCAGCATTTT
TRBV4-3	TRBJ1-1	-	-	CASSQDRTMGRWGTLTEAFF	TGCGCCAGCAGCCAAGATAGGACAATGGGCAGGTGGGGAACTTTGACTGAAGCTTTCTTT
TRBV10-3	TRBJ1-2	TRBD1	-	CAISEFGQGLPRGGYTF	TGTGCCATCAGTGAGTTTGGACAGGGCCTTCCCCGCGGTGGCTACACCTTC
TRBV3-1/TRBV3-2	TRBJ1-2	-	-	CASSQDVWLAYGYTF	TGTGCCAGCAGCCAAGATGTATGGCTCGCCTATGGCTACACCTTC
TRBV5-1	TRBJ1-1	-	-	CASSPNSGRPEAFF	TGCGCCAGCAGCCCGAACTCAGGGCGCCCTGAAGCTTTCTTT
TRBV9	TRBJ1-6	-	-	CASSVSPSGGFDNSPLHF	TGTGCCAGCAGCGTCAGTCCCTCGGGAGGGTTTGATAATTCACCCCTCCACTTT
TRBV7-3	TRBJ1-1	TRBD1	-	CASSLMVGQENTEAFF	TGTGCCAGCAGCTTAATGGTAGGACAGGAGAACACTGAAGCTTTCTTT
TRBV7-2	TRBJ1-6	TRBD1	-	CASSLAGQAYSPLHF	TGTGCCAGCAGCTTAGCTGGACAGGCATATTCACCCCTCCACTTT
TRBV19	TRBJ2-5	-	-	CASSNTGETQYF	TGTGCCAGTAGTAATACGGGAGAGACCCAGTACTTC
TRBV21-1	TRBJ2-5	-	-	CASSSRQYYRVTERTQYF	TGTGCCAGCAGCAGTCGTCAGTATTACCGGGTGACGGAGCGGACCCAGTACTTC
TRBV5-1	TRBJ2-7	TRBD1	few	CASSLGQGASYEQYF	TGCGCCAGCAGCTTGGGACAGGGGGCTTCCTACGAGCAGTACTTC
TRBV30	TRBJ1-2	-	-	CAWSYGQSLNYGYTF	TGTGCCTGGAGTTATGGACAGTCTCTTAACTATGGCTACACCTTC
TRBV30	TRBJ1-2	-	-	CAWKGDQGIYGYTF	TGTGCCTGGAAAGGGGACCAGGGGATCTATGGCTACACCTTC
TRBV12-5	TRBJ1-2	-	-	CASGLSGAGGYTF	TGTGCTAGTGGTTTGTCAGGGGCTGGGGGCTACACCTTC
TRBV28	TRBJ1-2	-	once	CASSLGRVDYGYTF	TGTGCCAGCAGTTTAGGGCGAGTCGACTATGGCTACACCTTC
TRBV27	TRBJ2-7	-	-	CASSPNSYEQYF	TGTGCCAGCAGTCCCAACAGCTACGAGCAGTACTTC
TRBV6-1	TRBJ1-4	-	-	CASSEAGASKVYEKLFF	TGTGCCAGCAGTGAAGCTGGGGCATCAAAGGTGTATGAAAAACTGTTTTTT